These T cell receptor beta chains were read from a single sample in a study of T cell repertoires in cytomegalovirus infection. These receptors' antigens are unknown. Each CDR3 protein gets one entry after TCRdb re-called the reads with MiXCR. The sample contains some 560,000 distinct CDR3 sequences, around 40% of which appear only once. The sequencing here drew on cultured PBMCs, taken from culture after CMV antigen stimulation. The receptor source for this set is a human donor in good health (CMV status not recorded). Some clones in this sample may be carry-over from other donors' samples. Both conserved end residues are part of each CDR3.

j_gene	v_gene	CDR3aa
TRBJ2-7	TRBV7-2	CASSLVGGGEQYF
TRBJ2-2	TRBV12-5	CASGLENTGELFF
TRBJ1-2	TRBV12-3/TRBV12-4	CASSSGAGYGYTF
TRBJ2-3	TRBV20-1	CSARETNTDTQYF
TRBJ2-1	TRBV6-1	CATSSGRAGYNEQFF
TRBJ1-4	TRBV19	CAIEDRATQKLFF
TRBJ2-5	TRBV11-2	CASSLLRSETQYF
TRBJ1-4	TRBV15	CATSSFSNEKLFF
TRBJ2-3	TRBV19	CASSICPPRCRMSDTQYF
TRBJ1-2	TRBV9	CASSATADPQIRGYTF
TRBJ1-2	TRBV2	CAIRGTGLRYTF
TRBJ2-7	TRBV7-8	CASSLGAGHTYEQYF
TRBJ2-3	TRBV7-6	CATSPDTGDTQYF
TRBJ2-2	TRBV7-2	CASSLDRTSGGAGELFF
TRBJ2-4	TRBV7-9	CASSPGRVQYF
TRBJ1-4	TRBV5-1	CASSRQGVVEKLFF
TRBJ2-7	TRBV7-2	CASSLGRVYSYEQYF
TRBJ2-7	TRBV28	CASSLSNGIYEQYF
TRBJ2-3	TRBV6-5	CASSYGEGGRGDTQYF
TRBJ1-1	TRBV4-1	CASSQEGTGDPEAFF
TRBJ2-1	TRBV29-1	CSVEDQALNEQFF
TRBJ2-2	TRBV5-4	CASSLGSARSGELFF
TRBJ2-1	TRBV6-2/TRBV6-3	CASSYGGFITSAGVVEQFF
TRBJ2-5	TRBV7-9	CAGTKDGETQYF
TRBJ1-6	TRBV7-2	CASSPDSNSPLHF
TRBJ2-5	TRBV7-2	CASSVSTAEETQYF
TRBJ2-1	TRBV20-1	CSARGLAVLNEQFF
TRBJ2-1	TRBV9	CASSVGETGTEQFF
TRBJ1-4	TRBV7-6	CASGDWDEKLFF
TRBJ2-1	TRBV7-2	CASSLAWSGYEQFF
TRBJ2-5	TRBV12-3/TRBV12-4	CASRPRGQGGETQYF
TRBJ2-5	TRBV18	CASSPTKSQETQYF
TRBJ1-1	TRBV12-3/TRBV12-4	CASSGQAYEAFF
TRBJ1-6	TRBV2	CASRAGTGWNSPLHF
TRBJ1-2	TRBV4-2	CASSQVTGLYGYTF
TRBJ2-1	TRBV6-2/TRBV6-3	CASSYSRDEQFF